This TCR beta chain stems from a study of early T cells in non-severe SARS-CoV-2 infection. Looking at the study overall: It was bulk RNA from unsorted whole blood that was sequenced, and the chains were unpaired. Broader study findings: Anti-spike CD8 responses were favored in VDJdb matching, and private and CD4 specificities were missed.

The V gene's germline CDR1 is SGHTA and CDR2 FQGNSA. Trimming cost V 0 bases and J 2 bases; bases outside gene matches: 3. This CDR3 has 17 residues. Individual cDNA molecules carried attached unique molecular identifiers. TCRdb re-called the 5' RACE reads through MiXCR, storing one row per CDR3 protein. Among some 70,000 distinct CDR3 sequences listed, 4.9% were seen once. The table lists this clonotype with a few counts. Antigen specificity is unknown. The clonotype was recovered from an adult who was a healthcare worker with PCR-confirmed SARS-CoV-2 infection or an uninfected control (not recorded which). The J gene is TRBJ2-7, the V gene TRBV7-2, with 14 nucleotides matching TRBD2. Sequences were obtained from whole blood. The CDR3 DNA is TGTGCCAGCAGCTTAGCCGGGACTAGCGGGAGACCCTACGAGCAGTACTTC. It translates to CASSLAGTSGRPYEQYF.